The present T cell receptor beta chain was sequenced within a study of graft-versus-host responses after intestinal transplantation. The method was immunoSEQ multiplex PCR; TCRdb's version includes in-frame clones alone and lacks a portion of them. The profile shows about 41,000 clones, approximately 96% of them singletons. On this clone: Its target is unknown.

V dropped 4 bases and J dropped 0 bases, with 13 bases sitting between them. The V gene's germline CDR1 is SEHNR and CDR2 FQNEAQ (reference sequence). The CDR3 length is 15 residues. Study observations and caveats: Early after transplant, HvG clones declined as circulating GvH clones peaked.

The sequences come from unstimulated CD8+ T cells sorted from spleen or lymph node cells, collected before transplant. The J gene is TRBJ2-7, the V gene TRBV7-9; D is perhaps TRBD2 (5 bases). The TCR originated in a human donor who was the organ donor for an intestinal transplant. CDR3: CASSSINRGSYEQYF. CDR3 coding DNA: TGTGCCAGCAGCTCAATAAACCGGGGCTCCTACGAGCAGTACTTC.